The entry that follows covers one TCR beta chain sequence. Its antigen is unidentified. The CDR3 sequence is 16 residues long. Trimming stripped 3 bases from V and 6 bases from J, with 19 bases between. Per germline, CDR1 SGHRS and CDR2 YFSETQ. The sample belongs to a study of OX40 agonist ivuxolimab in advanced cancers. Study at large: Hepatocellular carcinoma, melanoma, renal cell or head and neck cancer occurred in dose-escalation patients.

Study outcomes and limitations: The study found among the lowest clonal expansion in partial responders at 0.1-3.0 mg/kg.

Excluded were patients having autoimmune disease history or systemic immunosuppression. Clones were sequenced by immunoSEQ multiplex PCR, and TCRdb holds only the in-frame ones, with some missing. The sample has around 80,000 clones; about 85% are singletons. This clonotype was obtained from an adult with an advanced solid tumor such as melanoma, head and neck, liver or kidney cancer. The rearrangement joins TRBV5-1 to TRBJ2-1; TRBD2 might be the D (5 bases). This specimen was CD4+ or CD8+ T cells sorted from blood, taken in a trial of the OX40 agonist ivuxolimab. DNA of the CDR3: TGCGCCAGCAGCTCTATATCCGGGGTCGGGGTCAATGAGCAGTTCTTC. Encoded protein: CASSSISGVGVNEQFF.